The 12 T cell receptor beta chains presented below share a single source sample, sequenced in a study of T cell clonotyping in hematopoietic cell transplantation. Assay: immunoSEQ multiplex PCR; the TCRdb copy retains only in-frame clones and omits some. The repertoire has about 11,000 clones, 45% to 50% of them found once; the top ten carry 8% to 9.5%. This material consisted of PBMCs, taken 30 days after allogeneic stem cell transplant. These receptors all stem from a male patient in his forties or fifties who had an allogeneic stem cell transplant from an unrelated donor, so the T cells may come from the graft donor. Some clones in this sample may be carry-over from other donors' samples.

The chain is built from TRBV7-2 and TRBJ2-7, with D possibly being TRBD1 or TRBD2 (5 bases each). CDR1 and CDR2 (germline): SGHTA, FQGNSA. The CDR3 covers 13 residues. Trimming pared 8 bases from V and 4 bases from J, leaving 15 bases between. CDR3 sequence: CASSGTLGYEQYF. CDR3 nucleotide sequence: TGTGCCAGCTCCGGGACCCTCGGGTACGAGCAGTACTTC.

The chain has TRBV4-3 and TRBJ1-2, with D possibly TRBD1 on 5 matching bases. This CDR3 contains 16 residues. V was clipped by 8 bases and J by 4 bases, with 23 bases between them. The germline gives CDR1 LGHNA, CDR2 YSLEER. The CDR3 nucleotides are TGCGCCAGCGGTTATTTAGGACTTCAGGGCTCCTATGGCTACACCTTC. As protein: CASGYLGLQGSYGYTF.

This clone was picked up a small number of times. The chain couples TRBV4-1 to TRBJ2-5; 7 bases align to TRBD2. Trimming cost V 4 bases and J 3 bases; bases outside gene matches: 5. The CDR3 is 14 residues long. Germline loops: CDR1 MGHRA, CDR2 YSYEKL. As DNA, the CDR3 is TGCGCCAGCAGCCCCTCGCGGGGGAAAGAGACCCAGTACTTC. This gives the protein CASSPSRGKETQYF.

There are a few counts of this clone. V usage is TRBV19 and J usage is TRBJ1-5, with 8 bases aligning to TRBD1. The CDR3 spans 14 residues. CDR1 and CDR2 from the germline V gene are LNHDA and SQIVND (reference sequence). The V gene end was trimmed by 10 bases and the J gene end by 2 bases; junction bases not matched to a gene: 7. CDR3 region: CATRLTGGNQPQHF. Written as DNA, the CDR3 is TGTGCCACCCGCCTGACAGGGGGCAATCAGCCCCAGCATTTT.

This clone has a handful of counts. The CDR3 sequence is CAWSLAGPSTDTQYF. CDR3 DNA sequence: TGTGCCTGGAGTCTAGCGGGTCCCAGCACAGATACGCAGTATTTT. The chain couples TRBV30 to TRBJ2-3; 8 nucleotides match TRBD2. The germline V gene encodes CDR1 GTSNPN and CDR2 SVGIG (reference sequence). Trimming removed 2 bases from V and 0 bases from J; junction bases left unmatched: 4. The CDR3 extends over 15 amino acids. The full variable domain, with the rest looked up from reference TRBV30 and TRBJ2-3, is SQTIHQWPATLVQPVGSPLSLECTVEGTSNPNLYWYRQAAGRGLQLLFYSVGIGQISSEVPQNLSASRPQDRQFILSSKKLLLSDSGFYLCAWSLAGPSTDTQYFGPGTRLTVL.

This clone turned up a few times. The CDR3 nucleotides are TGTGCCAGCAGCTTAGGTCGGACAGGGGTGAACACTGAAGCTTTCTTT. Protein product: CASSLGRTGVNTEAFF. The J gene is TRBJ1-1, the V gene TRBV7-9; 9 bases line up with TRBD1. CDR3 size: 16 residues. Germline V CDR1 and CDR2: SEHNR, FQNEAQ (reference sequence). V shed 1 base, J shed 0 bases, and the junction held 3 bases outside the gene matches. Variable domain in full (rest from reference TRBV7-9 and TRBJ1-1): DTGVSQNPRHKITKRGQNVTFRCDPISEHNRLYWYRQTLGQGPEFLTYFQNEAQLEKSRLLSDRFSAERPKGSFSTLEIQRTEQGDSAMYLCASSLGRTGVNTEAFFGQGTRLTVV.

The chain uses TRBV6-5 and TRBJ1-2; D is possibly TRBD1 (5 bases). There are 15 residues in the CDR3. Trimming cost V 5 bases and J 7 bases, with 20 bases left between them. The germline V gene has CDR1 MNHEY and CDR2 SVGAGI. The CDR3 nucleotides read TGTGCCAGCAGTCCGCTTGAGCGGGGGGGTAGTGGCTACACCTTC. Translating it yields CASSPLERGGSGYTF.

This clone was picked up a small number of times. The chain recombines TRBV6-1 with TRBJ2-7; D is possibly TRBD1 (6 bases). Trimming stripped 5 bases from V and 1 base from J, with 12 bases between. This CDR3 has 14 amino acids. The germline gives CDR1 MNHNS, CDR2 SASEGT. CDR3 sequence reads: CASSPRGQSYEQYF. The CDR3 nucleotides are TGTGCCAGCAGTCCCAGAGGACAGTCCTACGAGCAGTACTTC.

This chain links TRBV27 with TRBJ2-1, with TRBD1 matching over 7 bases. The germline V gene has CDR1 MNHEY and CDR2 SMNVEV (reference sequence). The CDR3 sequence is 13 residues long. V lost 5 bases to trimming and J lost 7 bases; unmatched junction nucleotides: 5. The CDR3 DNA reads TGTGCCAGCAGTCCCGGGACAGTAAATGAGCAGTTCTTC. Residues: CASSPGTVNEQFF.

The chain joins TRBV19 to TRBJ1-1, with a tentative D call TRBD1 (6 bases). There are 14 residues in the CDR3. CDR1 and CDR2 (germline): LNHDA, SQIVND (reference sequence). V lost 5 bases to trimming and J lost 10 bases, with 20 bases between them. CDR3 DNA sequence: TGTGCCAGTAGTCTGGGGGCGAGTCTGATACGAGCTTTCTTT. Translating gives CASSLGASLIRAFF.

The chain combines TRBV29-1 with TRBJ2-5; possibly TRBD1 for D (6 bases). Germline V gene data show CDR1 as SQVTM and CDR2 as ANQGSEA. The CDR3 totals 14 residues. V was pared by 4 bases and J by 5 bases, with 17 bases between. CDR3 bases: TGCAGCGTTGTCCAGGGAGATACAGGGGAGACCCAGTACTTC. Its translation: CSVVQGDTGETQYF.

CDR3 amino acids: CAWSSPGLNQPQHF. Written as DNA, the CDR3 is TGTGCCTGGAGTTCACCAGGTTTAAATCAGCCCCAGCATTTT. This chain joins TRBV30 and TRBJ1-5, with D unresolved. The ends were cut back, 2 bases at V and 4 bases at J, with 12 bases in the middle. The germline V gene encodes CDR1 GTSNPN and CDR2 SVGIG (reference sequence). CDR3 length: 14 residues. Complete variable domain (other parts from reference TRBV30 and TRBJ1-5): SQTIHQWPATLVQPVGSPLSLECTVEGTSNPNLYWYRQAAGRGLQLLFYSVGIGQISSEVPQNLSASRPQDRQFILSSKKLLLSDSGFYLCAWSSPGLNQPQHFGDGTRLSIL.